The entry below describes one T cell receptor (beta chain). Its antigen is unidentified. TCRdb re-called the 5' RACE reads with MiXCR, one entry per CDR3 protein. The table includes 85,000 to 130,000 distinct CDR3 sequences, around 10% detected once. CDR1 is SGHRS, CDR2 YFSETQ, per germline. V was pared by 5 bases and J by 4 bases, with 6 bases of the junction left unmatched. There are 14 residues in the CDR3. The data were obtained in a study of T-cell memory formation after mild COVID-19. At the level of the study: Most TCR clusters belonged to a single donor.

Study results and caveats: The study found balanced CD4/CD8 in clones contracting day 15 to 85 and a CD4+ lean in later expanders.

V and J are TRBV5-1 and TRBJ1-2; 9 bases match TRBD1. Sequencing input: PBMCs or a T cell subset sorted from them (not recorded which). The origin of this receptor is a young man who had mild COVID-19 (a few samples of this study predate the infection). Cell type and time point are not known. The CDR3 DNA sequence: TGCGCCAGCAGTTTTCCGGGACAGGGCTATGGCTACACCTTC. This translates into CASSFPGQGYGYTF.